Presented here are 24 T cell receptor beta chains from one specimen sequenced in a study of shared clonotypes between healthy human individuals. The method was immunoSEQ multiplex PCR; TCRdb's version includes in-frame clones alone and lacks a portion of them. The data hold 2 million to 3 million clones, with 90% to 95% observed a single time. Source material: naive CD4+ T cells from PBMCs. Sample subset: CD45RA+ positively selected. The origin of the receptors is a man aged 18 to 35 in good health. Some clones in this sample may be carry-over from other donors' samples.

This chain uses TRBV7-3 with TRBJ2-1; 7 nucleotides align to TRBD2. V lost 5 bases to trimming and J lost 1 base; unmatched junction nucleotides: 11. Germline lookup yields CDR1 SGHTA and CDR2 FQGTGA. This CDR3 is built from 17 residues. The CDR3 coding sequence is TGTGCCAGCAGCCCGGGGGGTCTAGCGGCTTCCTACAATGAGCAGTTCTTC. Its translation is CASSPGGLAASYNEQFF.

This clone appeared once. The rearrangement joins TRBV27 to TRBJ2-7; no reliable D call. Germline V gene lookup returns CDR1 MNHEY and CDR2 SMNVEV (reference sequence). Trimming stripped 5 bases from V and 6 bases from J, with 14 bases between. The CDR3 has 13 amino acids. The CDR3 region has the DNA TGTGCCAGCAGTCGGTCCGCCCTCTCCGAGCAGTACTTC. Protein sequence: CASSRSALSEQYF.

This clone was observed a handful of times. The V gene is TRBV6-5, the J gene TRBJ2-5; unclear D gene. Trimming stripped 6 bases from V and 5 bases from J, with 10 bases between. Germline V lookup: CDR1 MNHEY, CDR2 SVGAGI. The CDR3 loop spans 12 amino acids. CDR3 nucleotides: TGTGCCAGCAGACCAGTGGGGGAGACCCAGTACTTC. Its protein product is CASRPVGETQYF.

V is TRBV2 and J is TRBJ2-1; 10 bases line up with TRBD2. The CDR3 covers 12 residues. The trim removed 4 bases at V and 13 bases at J, leaving 4 bases unmatched. Germline CDR1 is SNHLY and CDR2 is FYNNEI. The CDR3 DNA reads TGTGCCAGCAGTGGGGCTAGCGGGAGTCAGTTCTTC. This gives the protein CASSGASGSQFF.

V gene TRBV11-3 combines with J gene TRBJ2-2, with 8 nucleotides matching TRBD1. The CDR3 is 16 amino acids. With 0 bases clipped from V and 4 bases from J, the junction kept 4 bases outside the gene matches. In germline, CDR1 is SGHNT, CDR2 YENEEA. In nucleotides, the CDR3 is TGTGCCAGCAGCTTAGACAGGGGGCATTTCACCGGGGAGCTGTTTTTT. Its translation is CASSLDRGHFTGELFF.

CDR3 amino acids: CASSYSGKSTGELFF. The CDR3 DNA sequence: TGTGCCAGCAGTTACTCAGGCAAGAGCACCGGGGAGCTGTTTTTT. This rearrangement joins TRBV6-5 to TRBJ2-2; D not certain. Germline V gene data show CDR1 as MNHEY and CDR2 as SVGAGI. The CDR3 has 15 residues. Trimming removed 0 bases at V and 4 bases at J, with 9 bases between.

The chain links TRBV5-5 to TRBJ2-7; D unclear. Trimming pared 4 bases from V and 0 bases from J, leaving 11 bases between. The germline gives CDR1 SGHKS, CDR2 YYEKEE (reference sequence). The CDR3 is 14 residues long. In DNA, the CDR3 is TGTGCCAGCAGCGCCACACTGAGCTCCTACGAGCAGTACTTC. This codes for CASSATLSSYEQYF. Using reference TRBV5-5 and TRBJ2-7 for the parts outside the CDR3, the full variable domain is DAGVTQSPTHLIKTRGQQVTLRCSPISGHKSVSWYQQVLGQGPQFIFQYYEKEERGRGNFPDRFSARQFPNYSSELNVNALLLGDSALYLCASSATLSSYEQYFGPGTRLTVT.

The chain employs TRBV7-8 and TRBJ2-5; maybe TRBD1 (6 bases). Trimming removed 0 bases at V and 2 bases at J, with 16 bases between. CDR3 length: 17 amino acids. CDR1 SGHVS and CDR2 FQNEAQ come from the germline V gene. CDR3 sequence reads: CASSLAFAFGQQETQYF. The CDR3 DNA reads as TGTGCCAGCAGCTTAGCTTTTGCGTTCGGACAGCAAGAGACCCAGTACTTC. Full variable domain (rest looked up from reference TRBV7-8 and TRBJ2-5): GAGVSQSPRYKVAKRGQDVALRCDPISGHVSLFWYQQALGQGPEFLTYFQNEAQLDKSGLPSDRFFAERPEGSVSTLKIQRTQQEDSAVYLCASSLAFAFGQQETQYFGPGTRLLVL.

To note about this clone: This same CDR3 is encoded by further DNA sequences in the sample. V and J are TRBV28 and TRBJ2-2, with 11 bases fitting TRBD1. V shed 4 bases and J 5 bases; nucleotides not matched to a gene: 6. Germline values: CDR1 MDHEN, CDR2 SYDVKM. This CDR3 has 16 residues. CDR3 sequence (DNA): TGTGCCAGCAGTTCCGGGACAGGGGGTGTGACCGGGGAGCTGTTTTTT. Translated: CASSSGTGGVTGELFF.

Notes on this clone: Other DNA sequences from this sample encode an identical CDR3 as well. The gene calls are TRBV7-2 and TRBJ2-1, with unresolved D. V was cut by 0 bases and J by 0 bases, with 6 bases left in between. This CDR3 is 15 amino acids long. The germline V gene encodes CDR1 SGHTA and CDR2 FQGNSA. CDR3 nucleotide sequence: TGTGCCAGCAGCTTAGCTTATAGCTCCTACAATGAGCAGTTCTTC. Its protein product is CASSLAYSSYNEQFF. The full variable domain, rest sourced from reference TRBV7-2 and TRBJ2-1, is GAGVSQSPSNKVTEKGKDVELRCDPISGHTALYWYRQSLGQGLEFLIYFQGNSAPDKSGLPSDRFSAERTGGSVSTLTIQRTQQEDSAVYLCASSLAYSSYNEQFFGPGTRLTVL.

The chain employs TRBV27 and TRBJ2-7; D not certain. The CDR3 totals 13 residues. V dropped 0 bases and J dropped 4 bases, with 7 bases sitting between them. Germline CDR1 and CDR2: MNHEY and SMNVEV (reference sequence). The CDR3: CASSLSLGYEQYF. The CDR3 DNA reads TGTGCCAGCAGTTTATCGTTAGGATACGAGCAGTACTTC.

Details on this clone: Other nucleotide sequences from this sample produce the same CDR3. The J gene is TRBJ2-7, the V gene TRBV5-4; 7 bases agree with TRBD1. The germline CDR1 and CDR2 sequences are SGHNT and YYREEE (reference sequence). The V segment lost 3 bases and the J segment 4 bases; nucleotides outside the gene matches: 7. The CDR3 spans 14 residues. CDR3 nucleotides: TGTGCCAGCAGCTCCCCAGGGGGTGTTTACGAGCAGTACTTC. This codes for CASSSPGGVYEQYF.

This rearrangement joins TRBV6-1 to TRBJ1-1, with 7 nucleotides matching TRBD1. With V trimmed by 4 bases and J by 1 base, 9 bases remained unmatched. This CDR3 comprises 16 residues. Germline lookup yields CDR1 MNHNS and CDR2 SASEGT. The CDR3 DNA is TGTGCCAGCAGTGGAACCTGGGACAGCGGGAACACTGAAGCTTTCTTT. This gives the protein CASSGTWDSGNTEAFF.

This chain joins TRBV11-2 and TRBJ2-3, with a possible D match to TRBD2 (5 bases). The CDR3 runs to 13 residues. V lost 0 bases and J lost 5, with 6 bases in between. The germline V gene has CDR1 SGHAT and CDR2 FQNNGV. The CDR3 sequence: CASSLDREDTQYF. CDR3 DNA: TGTGCCAGCAGCTTAGATCGGGAAGATACGCAGTATTTT.

Regarding this clone: A read error may account for a junction end that differs from germline. This chain joins TRBV2 and TRBJ2-1, with D perhaps matching TRBD2 (5 bases). The CDR3 totals 13 residues. From germline, CDR1 is SNHLY and CDR2 FYNNEI. CDR3 nucleotides: TGCGGGATTGGTAGGCTTACCGGCGATGAGCAGTTCTTC. Its protein product is CGIGRLTGDEQFF.

V gene TRBV5-4 combines with J gene TRBJ1-4; no firm D call. Germline V gives CDR1 SGHNT, CDR2 YYREEE (reference sequence). Deletions cut 0 bases from V and 3 bases from J, with 6 bases between. CDR3 size: 14 residues. The CDR3 is CASSLDSANEKLFF. As DNA, the CDR3 is TGTGCCAGCAGCTTGGACAGCGCTAATGAAAAACTGTTTTTT.

A note on this clone: In the same sample, other DNA sequences code for this CDR3. V usage is TRBV7-9 and J usage is TRBJ1-5; D is undetermined. The CDR3 has 14 amino acids. The ends were cut back, 5 bases at V and 0 bases at J, with 8 bases in the middle. Germline V lookup: CDR1 SEHNR, CDR2 FQNEAQ (reference sequence). The CDR3 region has the DNA TGTGCCAGCAGCGCGGACCGTAGCAATCAGCCCCAGCATTTT. Its translation is CASSADRSNQPQHF.

The J gene is TRBJ2-4, the V gene TRBV6-1; tentatively, D is TRBD1 (6 bases). This CDR3 is 15 amino acids long. The V gene's germline CDR1 is MNHNS and CDR2 SASEGT. Between the trimmed V and J ends, which lost 7 bases and 11 bases, there was a span of 24 bases. The chain's CDR3 is CASKGVPVGSPFQYF. Written as DNA, the CDR3 is TGTGCCAGCAAGGGGGTCCCAGTTGGGAGTCCATTTCAGTACTTC.

The chain uses TRBV6-5 and TRBJ2-2; 7 bases match TRBD1. The CDR3 length is 14 residues. CDR1 is MNHEY, CDR2 SVGAGI, per germline. J gave up 0 bases and V 6 bases, and 1 base lay outside the gene matches. The DNA for the CDR3 is TGTGCCAGCAGGACAGGGACGAACACCGGGGAGCTGTTTTTT. Translation gives CASRTGTNTGELFF.

The chain combines TRBV5-1 with TRBJ2-7; 7 nucleotides align to TRBD2. CDR1 SGHRS and CDR2 YFSETQ come from the germline V gene. The length of the CDR3 is 16 residues. V trimming: 3 bases; J trimming: 6 bases; junction bases outside the gene matches: 15. The CDR3 bases are TGCGCCAGCAGCTCCTATTTGGGCGGGAGCCCTCGCGAGCAGTACTTC. It specifies CASSSYLGGSPREQYF.

Regarding this clone: Other DNA sequences in this specimen translate into the identical CDR3. In DNA, the CDR3 is TGTGCCAGCAGTTTAGAGGGAGGCCCCACTGAAGCTTTCTTT. This translates into CASSLEGGPTEAFF. The chain combines TRBV27 with TRBJ1-1; D remains unclear. The V gene's germline CDR1 is MNHEY and CDR2 SMNVEV (reference sequence). The CDR3 has 14 amino acids. The ends were cut back, 2 bases at V and 4 bases at J, with 11 bases in the middle.

A few counts support this clone. V and J are TRBV28 and TRBJ1-5; D may be TRBD1 (5 bases). Deletions cut 3 bases from V and 6 bases from J, with 9 bases between. In germline, CDR1 is MDHEN, CDR2 SYDVKM. The CDR3 has 13 residues. CDR3 sequence (DNA): TGTGCCAGCAGTTTTCTGGGGGTTCAGCCCCAGCATTTT. This encodes CASSFLGVQPQHF. Full variable domain (rest looked up from reference TRBV28 and TRBJ1-5): DVKVTQSSRYLVKRTGEKVFLECVQDMDHENMFWYRQDPGLGLRLIYFSYDVKMKEKGDIPEGYSVSREKKERFSLILESASTNQTSMYLCASSFLGVQPQHFGDGTRLSIL.

This sequence joins TRBV6-1 and TRBJ2-7, with D hard to call. CDR1 MNHNS and CDR2 SASEGT come from the germline V gene. This CDR3 is 12 amino acids long. The V gene lost 3 bases and the J gene lost 4 bases, with 7 bases spanning the gap. As DNA, the CDR3 is TGTGCCAGCAGTGATCGAACGTACGAGCAGTACTTC. It yields the protein CASSDRTYEQYF.

The chain uses TRBV6-6 and TRBJ2-7; TRBD2 might be the D (5 bases). The V gene's germline CDR1 is MNHNY and CDR2 SVGAGI (reference sequence). Trimming removed 8 bases from V and 5 bases from J, with 10 bases in between. The CDR3 consists of 11 residues. DNA of the CDR3: TGTGCCAGCGGGAGACTAAACGAGCAGTACTTC. It codes for CASGRLNEQYF.